The rows below give T cell receptor beta chains drawn from one sample of a study of blood T cell repertoires in COVID-19. Profiling relied on immunoSEQ multiplex PCR, and the TCRdb table lists in-frame clones only, not all of them. This table has tens of thousands of clones, approximately 89% appearing once. Sequenced sample: peripheral blood. The source of these receptors is a man in his sixties or seventies with active or convalescent COVID-19. The CDR3 runs from the conserved cysteine through the conserved F or W. D genes are given only for firm matches. Where a row states a size, it is once, few, many or the class of an expanded clone; other rows omit it.

NA	TRBV9	NA	TRBJ2-2	16	CASSVKGKLNTGELFF	TGTGCCAGCAGCGTGAAGGGGAAATTAAACACCGGGGAGCTGTTTTTT
few	TRBV7-3	NA	TRBJ2-5	14	CASSTNRMNETQYF	TGTGCCAGCAGCACCAACAGGATGAATGAGACCCAGTACTTC
NA	TRBV11-2	TRBD1	TRBJ2-1	16	CASSLRGQSSYNEQFF	TGTGCCAGCAGCCTAAGGGGACAGAGCTCCTACAATGAGCAGTTCTTC
NA	TRBV2	TRBD1	TRBJ1-4	16	CASSALEGQGEEKLFF	TGTGCCAGCAGTGCTTTGGAGGGACAGGGAGAGGAAAAACTGTTTTTT
NA	TRBV5-1	NA	TRBJ1-4	14	CASSLARDGEKLFF	TGCGCCAGCAGCTTGGCCAGGGATGGGGAAAAACTGTTTTTT
NA	TRBV27	NA	TRBJ2-6	15	CASSQGLAGANVLTF	TGTGCCAGCAGTCAGGGGCTAGCTGGGGCCAACGTCCTGACTTTC
NA	TRBV6-5	NA	TRBJ2-4	15	CASRSTQGAKNIQYF	TGTGCCAGCAGGTCGACTCAGGGAGCCAAAAACATTCAGTACTTC
few	TRBV28	NA	TRBJ1-2	16	CASSTLYVSSYDGYTF	TGTGCCAGCAGTACTCTTTACGTTTCAAGTTATGATGGCTACACCTTC
NA	TRBV6-2/TRBV6-3	NA	TRBJ1-2	14	CASSKTSTNYGYTF	TGTGCCAGCAGCAAGACATCTACTAACTATGGCTACACCTTC
NA	TRBV7-2	TRBD2	TRBJ2-3	16	CASSKFIAGHTDTQYF	TGTGCCAGCAGCAAGTTTATAGCGGGGCACACAGATACGCAGTATTTT
NA	TRBV29-1	NA	TRBJ1-2	11	CSVDRNYGYTF	TGCAGCGTTGATCGTAACTATGGCTACACCTTC
once	TRBV19	NA	TRBJ1-2	13	CASSIPDPLGYTF	TGTGCCAGTAGTATCCCAGATCCCTTGGGCTACACCTTC
NA	TRBV21-1	NA	TRBJ2-5	15	CASSTNVRQQETQYF	TGTGCCAGCAGCACAAACGTGAGACAGCAAGAGACCCAGTACTTC
NA	TRBV21-1	NA	TRBJ2-3	17	CASSTWMERPSTDTQYF	TGTGCCAGCAGCACATGGATGGAGCGGCCTAGCACAGATACGCAGTATTTT
NA	TRBV2	TRBD1	TRBJ1-2	15	CASSRDRGEDYGYTF	TGTGCCAGCAGTCGCGACAGGGGGGAAGACTATGGCTACACCTTC
NA	TRBV5-6	TRBD1	TRBJ1-2	14	CASSTYRGDYGYTF	TGTGCCAGCAGCACTTACAGGGGCGACTATGGCTACACCTTC
NA	TRBV4-1	NA	TRBJ1-5	16	CASSQDDWSSNQPQHF	TGCGCCAGCAGCCAAGATGACTGGAGTAGCAATCAGCCCCAGCATTTT
once	TRBV29-1	TRBD2	TRBJ2-7	13	CSAFGGGGYEQYF	TGCAGCGCCTTCGGGGGGGGAGGCTACGAGCAGTACTTC
NA	TRBV4-3	TRBD1	TRBJ2-1	15	CASSQEGQLYNEQFF	TGCGCCAGCAGCCAAGAGGGACAGCTATACAATGAGCAGTTCTTC
NA	TRBV4-1	TRBD2	TRBJ2-3	18	CASSQGGLAGGWADTQYF	TGCGCCAGCAGCCAAGGGGGACTAGCGGGGGGTTGGGCAGATACGCAGTATTTT
NA	TRBV10-3	NA	TRBJ2-2	11	CAIPNTGELFF	TGTGCCATTCCTAACACCGGGGAGCTGTTTTTT
NA	TRBV4-1	NA	TRBJ1-1	15	CASSQGGGGGTEAFF	TGCGCCAGCAGCCAGGGGGGCGGGGGCGGCACTGAAGCTTTCTTT
once	TRBV19	TRBD1	TRBJ1-3	14	CASSIWTGGNTIYF	TGTGCCAGTAGTATATGGACAGGGGGAAACACCATATATTTT
NA	TRBV6-5	NA	TRBJ2-5	13	CASSPSGFRTQYF	TGTGCCAGCAGCCCCAGTGGCTTCCGGACCCAGTACTTC
NA	TRBV7-2	NA	TRBJ2-4	14	CASSPQGGENIQYF	TGTGCCAGCAGCCCCCAGGGGGGTGAAAACATTCAGTACTTC
NA	TRBV5-5	TRBD2	TRBJ2-7	14	CASSLGLAIYEQYF	TGTGCCAGCAGCTTGGGACTAGCGATCTACGAGCAGTACTTC
NA	TRBV3-1/TRBV3-2	NA	TRBJ1-5	13	CASSQRSHQPQHF	TGTGCCAGCAGCCAACGTAGTCATCAGCCCCAGCATTTT
NA	TRBV25-1	NA	TRBJ1-2	14	CASRSRTAVYGYTF	TGTGCCAGCAGGAGCAGGACAGCCGTCTATGGCTACACCTTC
NA	TRBV7-3	TRBD2	TRBJ2-3	16	CASSFGLAGGPGTQYF	TGTGCCAGCAGCTTCGGACTAGCGGGGGGCCCTGGTACGCAGTATTTT
few	TRBV9	NA	TRBJ1-2	15	CASSPRTTYNYGYTF	TGTGCCAGCAGCCCCAGGACAACCTACAACTATGGCTACACCTTC
NA	TRBV6-6	TRBD2	TRBJ2-7	16	CASSGTSGGSSYEQYF	TGTGCCAGCAGTGGGACTAGCGGGGGGAGCTCCTACGAGCAGTACTTC
NA	TRBV19	TRBD1	TRBJ2-5	14	CASRGQSRQETQYF	TGTGCCAGTAGGGGACAGAGCCGACAAGAGACCCAGTACTTC
NA	TRBV7-6	NA	TRBJ2-1	16	CASSFTDTSSYNEQFF	TGTGCCAGCAGCTTTACCGACACCAGCTCCTACAATGAGCAGTTCTTC
NA	TRBV7-6	NA	TRBJ2-5	15	CASSLGDRRGETQYF	TGTGCCAGCAGCTTAGGGGACAGGCGGGGGGAGACCCAGTACTTC
NA	TRBV6-6	TRBD1	TRBJ1-1	14	CASSYPTGRTEAFF	TGTGCCAGCAGTTACCCGACAGGGCGGACTGAAGCTTTCTTT
NA	TRBV19	NA	TRBJ2-5	15	CASSGLRRPEETQYF	TGTGCCAGTAGTGGACTACGCCGGCCTGAAGAGACCCAGTACTTC
NA	TRBV27	TRBD1	TRBJ1-2	13	CASSLMTGDGYTF	TGTGCCAGCAGTTTAATGACAGGGGATGGCTACACCTTC
NA	TRBV27	NA	TRBJ1-1	13	CASSWGVISEAFF	TGTGCCAGCAGTTGGGGGGTTATTTCTGAAGCTTTCTTT
NA	TRBV19	NA	TRBJ2-1	16	CASSAPPYSGGNEQFF	TGTGCCAGTAGTGCGCCCCCTTACTCCGGGGGCAATGAGCAGTTCTTC
NA	TRBV27	NA	TRBJ2-5	14	CASSFSGWKETQYF	TGTGCCAGCAGTTTCTCAGGGTGGAAAGAGACCCAGTACTTC
NA	TRBV18	NA	TRBJ2-6	17	CASSPTRQFSGANVLTF	TGTGCCAGCTCACCAACCCGACAGTTCTCTGGGGCCAACGTCCTGACTTTC
NA	TRBV7-2	TRBD1	TRBJ2-5	13	CASSPGQGNTQYF	TGTGCCAGCAGCCCCGGACAGGGTAATACCCAGTACTTC
NA	TRBV11-3	NA	TRBJ2-5	15	CASSSGAGDLRTQYF	TGTGCCAGCAGCTCAGGGGCAGGGGACCTTAGGACCCAGTACTTC
NA	TRBV7-9	TRBD1	TRBJ2-6	17	CAGGSGTESSGANVLTF	TGTGCCGGGGGCTCGGGGACAGAGAGCTCTGGGGCCAACGTCCTGACTTTC
NA	TRBV5-6	TRBD1	TRBJ1-2	14	CASSPRGAPNGYTF	TGTGCCAGCAGCCCCAGGGGGGCCCCTAATGGCTACACCTTC
NA	TRBV7-9	NA	TRBJ2-1	16	CASPPGGTESYNEQFF	TGTGCCAGCCCCCCGGGGGGGACAGAATCGTACAATGAGCAGTTCTTC
NA	TRBV2	NA	TRBJ2-6	12	CASSSGANVLTF	TGTGCCAGCAGCTCGGGGGCCAACGTCCTGACTTTC
once	TRBV7-2	TRBD1	TRBJ1-2	14	CASSLVGGAYGYTF	TGTGCCAGCAGCTTAGTAGGGGGCGCCTATGGCTACACCTTC